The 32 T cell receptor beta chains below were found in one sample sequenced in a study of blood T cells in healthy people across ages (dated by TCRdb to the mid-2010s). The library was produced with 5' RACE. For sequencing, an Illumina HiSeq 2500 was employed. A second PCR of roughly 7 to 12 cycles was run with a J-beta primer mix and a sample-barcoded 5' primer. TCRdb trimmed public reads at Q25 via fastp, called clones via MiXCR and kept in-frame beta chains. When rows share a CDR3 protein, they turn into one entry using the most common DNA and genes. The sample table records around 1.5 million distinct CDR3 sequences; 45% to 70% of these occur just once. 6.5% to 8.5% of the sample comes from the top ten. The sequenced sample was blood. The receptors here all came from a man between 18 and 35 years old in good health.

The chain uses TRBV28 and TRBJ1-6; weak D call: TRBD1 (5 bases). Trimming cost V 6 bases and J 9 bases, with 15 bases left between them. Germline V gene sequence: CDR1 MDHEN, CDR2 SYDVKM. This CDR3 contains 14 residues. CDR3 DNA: TGTGCCAGCAGCTCTACAGGAATCAGTTCACCCCTCCACTTT. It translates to CASSSTGISSPLHF. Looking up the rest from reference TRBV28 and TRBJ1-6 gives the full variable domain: DVKVTQSSRYLVKRTGEKVFLECVQDMDHENMFWYRQDPGLGLRLIYFSYDVKMKEKGDIPEGYSVSREKKERFSLILESASTNQTSMYLCASSSTGISSPLHFGNGTRLTVT.

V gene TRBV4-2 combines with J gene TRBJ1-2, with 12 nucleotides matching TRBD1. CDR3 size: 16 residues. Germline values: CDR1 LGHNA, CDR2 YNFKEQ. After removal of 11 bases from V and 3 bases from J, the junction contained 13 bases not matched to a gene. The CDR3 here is CAGTMLGTGGDYGYTF. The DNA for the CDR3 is TGTGCCGGCACCATGTTAGGGACAGGGGGCGACTATGGCTACACCTTC.

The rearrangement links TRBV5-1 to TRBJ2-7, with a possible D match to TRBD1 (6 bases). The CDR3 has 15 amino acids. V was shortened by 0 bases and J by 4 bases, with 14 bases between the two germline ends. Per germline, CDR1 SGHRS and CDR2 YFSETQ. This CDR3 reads CASSLAGDNSYEQYF. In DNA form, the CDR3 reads TGCGCCAGCAGCTTGGCAGGGGACAACTCATACGAGCAGTACTTC.

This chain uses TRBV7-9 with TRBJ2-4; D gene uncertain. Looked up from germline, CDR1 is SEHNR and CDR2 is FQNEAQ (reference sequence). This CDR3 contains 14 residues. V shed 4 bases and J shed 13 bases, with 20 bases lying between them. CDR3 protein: CASSSIWMPNEQYF. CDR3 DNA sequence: TGTGCCAGCAGCTCAATATGGATGCCGAATGAGCAGTACTTC.

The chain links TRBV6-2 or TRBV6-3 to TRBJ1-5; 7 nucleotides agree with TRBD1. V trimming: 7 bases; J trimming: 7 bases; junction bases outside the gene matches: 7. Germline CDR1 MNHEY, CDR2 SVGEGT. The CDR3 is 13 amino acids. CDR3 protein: CASKNRGGQPQHF. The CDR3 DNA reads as TGTGCCAGCAAAAACAGGGGTGGACAGCCCCAGCATTTT.

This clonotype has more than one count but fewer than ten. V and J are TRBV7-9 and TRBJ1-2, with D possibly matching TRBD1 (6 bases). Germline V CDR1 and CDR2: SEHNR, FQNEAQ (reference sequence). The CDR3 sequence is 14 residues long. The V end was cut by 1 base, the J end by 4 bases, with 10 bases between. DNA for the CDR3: TGTGCCAGCAGCTTAGATGACAGGCCCTATGGCTACACCTTC. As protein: CASSLDDRPYGYTF.

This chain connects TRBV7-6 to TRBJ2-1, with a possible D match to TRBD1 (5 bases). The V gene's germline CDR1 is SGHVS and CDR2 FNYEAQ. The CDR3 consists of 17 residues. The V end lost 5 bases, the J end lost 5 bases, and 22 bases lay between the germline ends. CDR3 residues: CASSRVGPPAPHNEQFF. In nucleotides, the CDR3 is TGTGCCAGCAGCAGAGTGGGGCCGCCGGCCCCGCACAATGAGCAGTTCTTC.

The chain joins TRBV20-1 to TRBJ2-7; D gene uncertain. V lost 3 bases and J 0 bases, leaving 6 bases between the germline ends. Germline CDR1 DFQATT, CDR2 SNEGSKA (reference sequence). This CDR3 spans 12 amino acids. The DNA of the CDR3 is TGCAGTGCTAGGTCGACCTCCTACGAGCAGTACTTC. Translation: CSARSTSYEQYF.

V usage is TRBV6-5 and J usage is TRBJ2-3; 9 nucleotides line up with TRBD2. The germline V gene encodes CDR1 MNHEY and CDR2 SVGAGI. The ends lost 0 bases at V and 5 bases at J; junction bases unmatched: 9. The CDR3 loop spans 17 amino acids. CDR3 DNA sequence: TGTGCCAGCAGTTACTCGTTGGATAGCGGGAGTAGAGATACGCAGTATTTT. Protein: CASSYSLDSGSRDTQYF.

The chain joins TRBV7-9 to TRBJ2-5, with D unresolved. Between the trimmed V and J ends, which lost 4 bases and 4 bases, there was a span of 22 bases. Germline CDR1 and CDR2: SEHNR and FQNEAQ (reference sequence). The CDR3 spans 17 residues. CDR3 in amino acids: CASSSPPQDHRLETQYF. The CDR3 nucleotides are TGTGCCAGCAGCTCGCCCCCTCAGGATCATCGTTTAGAGACCCAGTACTTC.

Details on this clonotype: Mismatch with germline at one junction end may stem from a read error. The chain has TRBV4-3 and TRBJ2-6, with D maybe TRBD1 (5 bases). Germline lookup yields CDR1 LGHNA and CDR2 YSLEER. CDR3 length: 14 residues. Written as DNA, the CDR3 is TGCGCCAGCAGCCAAGACTCTGGGGCCAGCGTCCTGACTTTC. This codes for CASSQDSGASVLTF.

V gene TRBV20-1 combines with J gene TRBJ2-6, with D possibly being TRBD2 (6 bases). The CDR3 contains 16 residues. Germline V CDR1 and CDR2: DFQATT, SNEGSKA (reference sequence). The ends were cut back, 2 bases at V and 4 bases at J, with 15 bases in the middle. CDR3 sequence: CSARIPGVYGANVLTF. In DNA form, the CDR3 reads TGCAGTGCTAGAATCCCGGGAGTATACGGGGCCAACGTCCTGACTTTC.

CDR3 in DNA: TGCGCCAGCAGCCAAGTTGAGCGGGCACCCTACGAGCAGTACTTC. Translated: CASSQVERAPYEQYF. The rearrangement uses TRBV4-1 and TRBJ2-7; D perhaps matches TRBD2 (6 bases). Germline V gene sequence: CDR1 MGHRA, CDR2 YSYEKL. The CDR3 covers 15 residues. V was cut by 1 base and J by 2 bases, with 12 bases left in between.

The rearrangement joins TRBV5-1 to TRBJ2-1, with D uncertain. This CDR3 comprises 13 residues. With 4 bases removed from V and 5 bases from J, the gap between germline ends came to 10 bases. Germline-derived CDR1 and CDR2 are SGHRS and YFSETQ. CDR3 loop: CASSPQLDNEQFF. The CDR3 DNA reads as TGCGCCAGCAGCCCTCAACTCGACAATGAGCAGTTCTTC.

CDR3 sequence: CASSDRIGTDNEQFF. The CDR3, as DNA: TGTGCCAGCAGCGATCGAATTGGGACAGACAATGAGCAGTTCTTC. This rearrangement joins TRBV7-9 to TRBJ2-1; 7 bases agree with TRBD1. CDR1 and CDR2 (germline): SEHNR, FQNEAQ (reference sequence). With V trimmed by 5 bases and J by 5 bases, 9 bases remained unmatched. CDR3 length: 15 residues.

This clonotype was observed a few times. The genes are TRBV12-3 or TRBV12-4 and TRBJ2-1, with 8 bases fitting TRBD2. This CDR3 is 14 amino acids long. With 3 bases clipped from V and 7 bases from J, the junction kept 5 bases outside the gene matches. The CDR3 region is CASSFTGGKNEQFF. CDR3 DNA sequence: TGTGCCAGCAGTTTCACGGGAGGGAAGAATGAGCAGTTCTTC.

The CDR3, as DNA: TGTGCCAGCAGTGAATATCCCCCCCTAGCGGGAGACGAAGAGACCCAGTACTTC. This gives the protein CASSEYPPLAGDEETQYF. The chain has TRBV25-1 and TRBJ2-7; 10 bases map to TRBD2. The end of the DNA aligns better with TRBJ2-5, so the J call may be wrong. Germline-derived CDR1 and CDR2 are MGHDK and SYGVNS. The CDR3 has 18 amino acids.

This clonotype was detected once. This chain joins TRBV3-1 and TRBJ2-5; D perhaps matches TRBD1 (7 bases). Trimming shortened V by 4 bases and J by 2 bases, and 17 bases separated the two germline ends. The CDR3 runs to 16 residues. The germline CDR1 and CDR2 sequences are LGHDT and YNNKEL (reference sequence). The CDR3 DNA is TGTGCCAGCAGCCCTCAGGGGGGCAGTGGGCAAGAGACCCAGTACTTC. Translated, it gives CASSPQGGSGQETQYF.

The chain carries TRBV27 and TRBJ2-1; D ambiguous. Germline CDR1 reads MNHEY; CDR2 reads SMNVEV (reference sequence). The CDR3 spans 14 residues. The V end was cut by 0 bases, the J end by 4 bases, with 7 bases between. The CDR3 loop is CASSLSAPYNEQFF. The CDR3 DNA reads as TGTGCCAGCAGTTTATCGGCACCATACAATGAGCAGTTCTTC.

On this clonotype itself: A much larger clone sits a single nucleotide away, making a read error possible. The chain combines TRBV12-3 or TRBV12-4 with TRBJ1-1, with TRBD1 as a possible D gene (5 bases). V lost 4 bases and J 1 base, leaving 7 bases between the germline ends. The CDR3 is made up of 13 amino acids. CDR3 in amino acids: CASSSRANTEAFF. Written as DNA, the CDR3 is TGTGCCAGCAGTTCCAGGGCGAACACTGAAGCTTTCTTT.

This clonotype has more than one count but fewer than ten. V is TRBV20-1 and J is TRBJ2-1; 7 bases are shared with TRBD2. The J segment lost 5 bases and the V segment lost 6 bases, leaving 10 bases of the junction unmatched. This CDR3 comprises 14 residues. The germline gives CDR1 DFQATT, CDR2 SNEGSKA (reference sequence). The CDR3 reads CSARRDYQDNEQFF. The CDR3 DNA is TGCAGTGCCAGGAGGGACTACCAGGACAATGAGCAGTTCTTC.

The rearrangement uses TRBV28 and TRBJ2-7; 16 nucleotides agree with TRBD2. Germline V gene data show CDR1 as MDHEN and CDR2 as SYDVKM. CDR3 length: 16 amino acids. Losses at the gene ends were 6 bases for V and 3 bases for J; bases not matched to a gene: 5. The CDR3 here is CASSRGLAGGFYEQYF. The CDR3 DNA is TGTGCCAGCAGCCGGGGACTAGCGGGGGGGTTCTACGAGCAGTACTTC.

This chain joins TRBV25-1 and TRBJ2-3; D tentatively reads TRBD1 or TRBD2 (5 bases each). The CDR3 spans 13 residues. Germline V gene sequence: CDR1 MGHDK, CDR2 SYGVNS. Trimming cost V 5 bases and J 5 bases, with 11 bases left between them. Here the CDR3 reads CASSPWDEDTQYF. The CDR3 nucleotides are TGTGCCAGCAGTCCCTGGGACGAAGATACGCAGTATTTT.

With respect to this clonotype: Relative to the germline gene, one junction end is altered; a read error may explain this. CDR3 protein: CATSDLSSDEQLF. In nucleotides, the CDR3 is TGTGCCACCAGTGACCTTTCTAGCGATGAGCAGTTATTC. This chain connects TRBV24-1 to TRBJ2-1; TRBD2 might be the D (6 bases). The CDR3 has 13 residues. Germline V CDR1 and CDR2: KGHDR, SFDVKD.

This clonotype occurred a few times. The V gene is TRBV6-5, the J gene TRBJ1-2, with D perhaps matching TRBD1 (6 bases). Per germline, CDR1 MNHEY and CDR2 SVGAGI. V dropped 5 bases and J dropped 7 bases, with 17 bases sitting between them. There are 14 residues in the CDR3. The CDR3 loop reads CASSPRTASGGYTF. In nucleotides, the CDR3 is TGTGCCAGCAGTCCCCGGACAGCTTCGGGTGGCTACACCTTC.

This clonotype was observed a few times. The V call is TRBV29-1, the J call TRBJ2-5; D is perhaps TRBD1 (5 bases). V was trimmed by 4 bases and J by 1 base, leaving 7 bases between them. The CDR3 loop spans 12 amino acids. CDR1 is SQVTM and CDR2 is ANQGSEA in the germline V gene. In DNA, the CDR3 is TGCAGCGTTGTAGGGGCCCAAGAGACCCAGTACTTC. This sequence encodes CSVVGAQETQYF.

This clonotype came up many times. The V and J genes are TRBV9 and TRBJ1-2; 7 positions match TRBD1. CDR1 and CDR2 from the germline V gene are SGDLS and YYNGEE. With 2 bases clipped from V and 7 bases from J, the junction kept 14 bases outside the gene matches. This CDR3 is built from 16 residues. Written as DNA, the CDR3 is TGTGCCAGCAGCGTCGGGTCAGGGGGGGCGGCGAGTGGCTACACCTTC. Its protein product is CASSVGSGGAASGYTF.

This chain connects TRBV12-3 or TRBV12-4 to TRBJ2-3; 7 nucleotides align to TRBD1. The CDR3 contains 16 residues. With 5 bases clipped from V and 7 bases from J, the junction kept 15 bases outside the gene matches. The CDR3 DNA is TGTGCCAGCAGTCCGCCGACAGGGTTTGGGGCAAATACGCAGTATTTT. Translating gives CASSPPTGFGANTQYF.

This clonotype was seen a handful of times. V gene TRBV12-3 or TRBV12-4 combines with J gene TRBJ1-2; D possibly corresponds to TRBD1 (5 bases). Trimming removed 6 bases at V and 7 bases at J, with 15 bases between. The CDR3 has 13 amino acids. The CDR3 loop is CASRPAGLFGYTF. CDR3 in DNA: TGTGCCAGCAGGCCTGCAGGGTTATTTGGCTACACCTTC.

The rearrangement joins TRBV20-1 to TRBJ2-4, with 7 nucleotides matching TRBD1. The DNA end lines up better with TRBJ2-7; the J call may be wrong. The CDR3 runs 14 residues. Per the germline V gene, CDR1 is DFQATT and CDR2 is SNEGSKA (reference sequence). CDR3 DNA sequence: TGCAGTGCACGCCCGACAGGGATTTCCTACGAGCAGTACTTC. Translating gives CSARPTGISYEQYF.

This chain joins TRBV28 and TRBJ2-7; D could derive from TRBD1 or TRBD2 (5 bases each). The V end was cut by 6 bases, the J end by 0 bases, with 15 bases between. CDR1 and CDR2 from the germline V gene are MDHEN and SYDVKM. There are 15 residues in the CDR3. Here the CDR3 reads CASSAEGTTSYEQYF. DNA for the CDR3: TGTGCCAGCAGCGCAGAGGGGACGACCTCCTACGAGCAGTACTTC.

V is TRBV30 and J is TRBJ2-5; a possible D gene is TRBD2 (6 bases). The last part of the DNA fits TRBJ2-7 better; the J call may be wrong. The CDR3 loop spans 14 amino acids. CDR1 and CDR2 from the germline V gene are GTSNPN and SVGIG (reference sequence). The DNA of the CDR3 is TGTGCCTGGACCCCAGGAGCGGGTTCCTACGAGCAGTACTTC. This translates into CAWTPGAGSYEQYF.